The 19 T cell receptor beta chains given below trace back to one sample, sequenced in a study of beta chain features in type 1 diabetes. Isolated RNA was reverse transcribed in full, so expressed TCRB transcripts were sequenced. Here immunoSEQ multiplex PCR was the method, and the copy in TCRdb shows in-frame clones only, minus some. The data show about 140,000 clones, over 8% seen once. Specimen: central memory CD4+ T cells from blood. Every receptor here comes from a middle-aged woman in good health.

This chain links TRBV18 with TRBJ2-1; D uncertain. CDR1 KGHSH and CDR2 LQKENI come from the germline V gene. V lost 3 bases, J lost 1 base, and 4 bases lay in between. The length of the CDR3 is 13 residues. The CDR3, as DNA: TGTGCCAGCTCACCCCCATCCTACAATGAGCAGTTCTTC. It yields the protein CASSPPSYNEQFF.

This clone was seen more than once but under ten times. The chain uses TRBV19 and TRBJ2-7; TRBD2 aligns across 7 bases. The germline CDR1 and CDR2 sequences are LNHDA and SQIVND (reference sequence). V gave up 9 bases and J gave up 4 bases; unmatched junction bases: 12. This CDR3 spans 14 amino acids. This CDR3 is CASQIRAGDYEQYF. The CDR3 bases are TGTGCCAGCCAGATCAGGGCGGGGGATTACGAGCAGTACTTC.

The gene calls are TRBV27 and TRBJ1-5; TRBD1 agrees at 7 bases. The length of the CDR3 is 15 residues. The V and J ends lost 1 base and 6 bases, in that order; junction bases with no gene match: 6. Looked up from germline, CDR1 is MNHEY and CDR2 is SMNVEV (reference sequence). CDR3 amino acids: CASSLYGGTVQPQHF. CDR3 in DNA: TGTGCCAGCAGTTTATATGGGGGGACAGTTCAGCCCCAGCATTTT.

This clone appeared a few times. The gene calls are TRBV29-1 and TRBJ1-1, with 9 bases aligning to TRBD1. Germline CDR1 is SQVTM and CDR2 is ANQGSEA. V gave up 7 bases and J gave up 1 base; unmatched junction bases: 4. The CDR3 length is 13 residues. The DNA for the CDR3 is TGCAGCGGTACAGGGGGCGCGAACACTGAAGCTTTCTTT. It encodes CSGTGGANTEAFF.

This clone was picked up many times. The chain joins TRBV7-9 to TRBJ2-3; 7 bases agree with TRBD2. CDR1 is SEHNR, CDR2 FQNEAQ, per germline (reference sequence). The CDR3 consists of 13 residues. The junction had 6 bases not matched to a gene; V was cut back by 8 bases and J by 4 bases. The CDR3 bases are TGTGCCAGCCTGGCTAGCGGTGCAGATACGCAGTATTTT. This codes for CASLASGADTQYF.

This clone was seen more than once but under ten times. The genes are TRBV7-9 and TRBJ2-7; the D gene is possibly TRBD2 (5 bases). V lost 1 base and J 6 bases, leaving 13 bases between the germline ends. Germline CDR1 is SEHNR and CDR2 is FQNEAQ (reference sequence). The length of the CDR3 is 14 residues. Here the CDR3 reads CASSLEAAAGEQYF. In DNA form, the CDR3 reads TGTGCCAGCAGCTTAGAGGCAGCCGCGGGCGAGCAGTACTTC.

This clone has more than one count but fewer than ten. The gene calls are TRBV5-5 and TRBJ2-1; 9 positions match TRBD1. Trimming removed 5 bases from V and 6 bases from J; junction bases left unmatched: 6. The CDR3 has 14 amino acids. Germline V CDR1 and CDR2: SGHKS, YYEKEE (reference sequence). The CDR3 DNA reads TGTGCCAGCAGGGGACAGGGTACCGGCAATGAGCAGTTCTTC. Protein sequence: CASRGQGTGNEQFF.

The chain links TRBV7-2 to TRBJ2-1; 11 bases align to TRBD2. V shed 4 bases and J 0 bases; nucleotides not matched to a gene: 8. Per germline, CDR1 SGHTA and CDR2 FQGNSA. The CDR3 covers 18 residues. As DNA, the CDR3 is TGTGCCAGCAGCTCCCTAGCGGGGGGTAAGAGCTCCTACAATGAGCAGTTCTTC. This encodes CASSSLAGGKSSYNEQFF.

This clone was picked up a small number of times. This chain connects TRBV6-6 to TRBJ1-1, with TRBD1 matching over 8 bases. With 5 bases clipped from V and 8 bases from J, the junction kept 1 base outside the gene matches. The CDR3 loop spans 11 amino acids. The germline gives CDR1 MNHNY, CDR2 SVGAGI (reference sequence). Here the CDR3 reads CASSRQGEAFF. As DNA, the CDR3 is TGTGCCAGCAGTCGACAGGGGGAAGCTTTCTTT.

This clone was seen more than once but under ten times. The chain recombines TRBV5-1 with TRBJ2-1; 8 bases align to TRBD1. The CDR3 is made up of 15 amino acids. The V and J ends lost 4 bases and 6 bases, in that order; junction bases with no gene match: 9. Per the germline V gene, CDR1 is SGHRS and CDR2 is YFSETQ. CDR3 sequence reads: CASSGGDRRTNEQFF. The CDR3 nucleotides are TGCGCCAGCAGCGGTGGGGACAGGAGGACCAATGAGCAGTTCTTC.

This clone was picked up a small number of times. The rearrangement uses TRBV2 and TRBJ2-3, with TRBD1 matching over 7 bases. The CDR3 totals 18 residues. Germline V gives CDR1 SNHLY, CDR2 FYNNEI. Losses at the gene ends were 5 bases for V and 4 bases for J; bases not matched to a gene: 18. The CDR3 spells CASSPSLRGLLGPDTQYF. CDR3 DNA sequence: TGTGCCAGCAGTCCAAGCCTCAGGGGGTTACTCGGACCAGATACGCAGTATTTT.

The chain carries TRBV7-9 and TRBJ2-3, with D maybe TRBD2 (6 bases). Trimming pared 5 bases from V and 6 bases from J, leaving 21 bases between. The length of the CDR3 is 16 residues. Germline values: CDR1 SEHNR, CDR2 FQNEAQ (reference sequence). In DNA, the CDR3 is TGTGCCAGCAGCCCTCAACCGGCGCGGGGTCTCGATACGCAGTATTTT. Translation gives CASSPQPARGLDTQYF.

This clone occurred once. The V call is TRBV25-1, the J call TRBJ1-5; a possible D gene is TRBD1 (6 bases). CDR1 is MGHDK and CDR2 is SYGVNS in the germline V gene. V lost 5 bases and J lost 0, with 8 bases in between. CDR3 length: 14 amino acids. The CDR3 DNA reads TGTGCCAGCAGTTGGACAGATAGCAATCAGCCCCAGCATTTT. Amino acids: CASSWTDSNQPQHF.

The V call is TRBV9, the J call TRBJ2-7; tentative D call: TRBD2 (6 bases). V gave up 0 bases and J gave up 4 bases, with 14 bases separating them. This CDR3 region has 15 residues. CDR1 is SGDLS and CDR2 is YYNGEE in the germline V gene. This CDR3 is CASSVVGDLGYEQYF. The CDR3 nucleotides are TGTGCCAGCAGCGTAGTCGGGGACTTGGGGTACGAGCAGTACTTC.

This clone showed up just a few times. This rearrangement joins TRBV27 to TRBJ2-1, with 15 bases aligning to TRBD2. Unmatched junction bases numbered 11, after V lost 4 bases and J lost 7 bases. The CDR3 has 18 amino acids. Germline V CDR1 and CDR2: MNHEY, SMNVEV (reference sequence). CDR3: CASSSKGLAGGQLNEQFF. For the CDR3, the DNA is TGTGCCAGCAGTTCCAAAGGACTAGCGGGGGGGCAGCTTAATGAGCAGTTCTTC.

V is TRBV5-1 and J is TRBJ1-2; D unresolved. The V gene lost 4 bases and the J gene lost 8 bases, with 9 bases spanning the gap. The CDR3 sequence is 11 residues long. The germline CDR1 and CDR2 sequences are SGHRS and YFSETQ. The CDR3 nucleotides read TGCGCCAGCAGCGACACTGCGGGCTACACCTTC. It specifies CASSDTAGYTF.

This clone was counted a few times. In the same sample, other DNA sequences code for this CDR3. The rearrangement joins TRBV19 to TRBJ2-7; 12 positions agree with TRBD1. The ends lost 8 bases at V and 6 bases at J; junction bases unmatched: 8. The CDR3 is 14 amino acids. CDR1 LNHDA and CDR2 SQIVND come from the germline V gene (reference sequence). CDR3 DNA: TGTGCCAGTTCTCCGGGACAGGGGGCGGGCGAGCAGTACTTC. Translation: CASSPGQGAGEQYF. Based on the CDR3 plus reference TRBV19 and TRBJ2-7, the full variable domain is DGGITQSPKYLFRKEGQNVTLSCEQNLNHDAMYWYRQDPGQGLRLIYYSQIVNDFQKGDIAEGYSVSREKKESFPLTVTSAQKNPTAFYLCASSPGQGAGEQYFGPGTRLTVT.

This clone was counted only a few times. This chain joins TRBV4-3 and TRBJ2-2; D remains ambiguous. Germline loops: CDR1 LGHNA, CDR2 YSLEER. With 2 bases removed from V and 5 bases from J, the gap between germline ends came to 15 bases. The CDR3 spans 16 residues. CDR3 amino acids: CASSQLLTHYTGELFF. CDR3 nucleotides: TGCGCCAGCAGCCAACTGTTGACTCACTATACCGGGGAGCTGTTTTTT.

This clone showed up just a few times. This rearrangement joins TRBV6-1 to TRBJ1-1; tentative D call: TRBD1 (6 bases). V was trimmed by 4 bases and J by 4 bases, leaving 10 bases between them. This CDR3 contains 13 residues. Germline lookup yields CDR1 MNHNS and CDR2 SASEGT. The CDR3 sequence: CASSGQVGTEAFF. The CDR3 DNA is TGTGCCAGCAGTGGACAGGTAGGCACTGAAGCTTTCTTT.